What follows are 9 T cell receptor beta chains derived from one specimen sequenced in a study of shared clonotypes between healthy human individuals (dated by TCRdb to 2020 to 2021). Library preparation employed the immunoSEQ multiplex PCR assay. In TCRdb, the immuneACCESS table is reduced to in-frame sequences with V and J assigned. These tables do not hold every clone; where another copy was compared, an unresolved V gene accounts for under half, and the others remain unexplained. The sample has approximately 1,000,000 clones on record, roughly 74% of them singletons. The ten most abundant clones make up 0.5% to 0.6% of the sample. The sample was memory CD4+ T cells from PBMCs. What this sample's cell subset or site label stands for: CD45RA-negative fraction. These receptors were taken from a young man in good health. Some clones in this sample may be carry-over from other donors' samples.

This clone was observed once. CDR3 coding DNA: TGTGCCAGCAGTATAACAGGGTTTCTTTGGGAGCAGTACTTC. The encoded protein is CASSITGFLWEQYF. The rearrangement links TRBV7-9 to TRBJ2-7; perhaps TRBD1 as D (6 bases). Trimming cost V 6 bases and J 7 bases, with 19 bases left between them. This CDR3 has 14 residues. Germline CDR1 and CDR2: SEHNR and FQNEAQ (reference sequence).

This sequence joins TRBV11-3 and TRBJ2-3, with 7 bases matching TRBD2. The trim removed 1 base at V and 2 bases at J, leaving 6 bases unmatched. The CDR3 contains 16 residues. CDR1 is SGHNT, CDR2 YENEEA, per germline. The DNA of the CDR3 is TGTGCCAGCAGCTTAGGGCTAGCGGAGTCCACAGATACGCAGTATTTT. This codes for CASSLGLAESTDTQYF.

V usage is TRBV11-3 and J usage is TRBJ2-1; 12 nucleotides align to TRBD2. From germline, CDR1 is SGHNT and CDR2 YENEEA. This CDR3 region has 19 residues. V was pared by 3 bases and J by 1 base, with 10 bases of the junction left unmatched. In DNA form, the CDR3 reads TGTGCCAGCAGCTTGGGGGAACTAGGACTAGCGGGATCCTACAATGAGCAGTTCTTC. Translating gives CASSLGELGLAGSYNEQFF.

The chain has TRBV6-5 and TRBJ1-5; D remains ambiguous. With 6 bases removed from V and 7 bases from J, the gap between germline ends came to 16 bases. In germline, CDR1 is MNHEY, CDR2 SVGAGI. This CDR3 comprises 14 residues. CDR3 loop: CASSPSNGEQPQHF. The CDR3 DNA sequence: TGTGCCAGCAGCCCATCCAACGGAGAACAGCCCCAGCATTTT.

The rearrangement links TRBV28 to TRBJ1-2; D call uncertain. This CDR3 comprises 12 residues. V was trimmed by 6 bases and J by 2 bases, leaving 7 bases between them. CDR1 MDHEN and CDR2 SYDVKM come from the germline V gene. The CDR3 loop is CASSQLNYGYTF. The DNA of the CDR3 is TGTGCCAGCAGCCAATTAAACTATGGCTACACCTTC.

A single count supports this clone. The chain joins TRBV29-1 to TRBJ1-1; 10 bases line up with TRBD1. Trimming cost V 3 bases and J 1 base; bases outside gene matches: 14. The germline gives CDR1 SQVTM, CDR2 ANQGSEA. The CDR3 has 18 residues. In nucleotides, the CDR3 is TGCAGCGTTGATAATTGGGGACAGGGGTATGTGGGGAACACTGAAGCTTTCTTT. Translated: CSVDNWGQGYVGNTEAFF. Filled out from reference TRBV29-1 and TRBJ1-1, the complete variable domain reads SAVISQKPSRDICQRGTSLTIQCQVDSQVTMMFWYRQQPGQSLTLIATANQGSEATYESGFVIDKFPISRPNLTFSTLTVSNMSPEDSSIYLCSVDNWGQGYVGNTEAFFGQGTRLTVV.

The V and J genes are TRBV29-1 and TRBJ1-2; D not certain. The CDR3 extends over 14 amino acids. The germline V and J ends were trimmed by 5 bases and 2 bases, with 15 bases remaining between them. The germline V gene has CDR1 SQVTM and CDR2 ANQGSEA. CDR3 amino acids: CSVTMSIGNYGYTF. The CDR3 DNA reads TGCAGCGTTACCATGTCAATTGGCAACTATGGCTACACCTTC.

This clone has just one count. The same CDR3 also results from other DNA sequences found in this sample. The chain uses TRBV5-4 and TRBJ2-7; the match to TRBD2 covers 13 bases. Trimming took 4 bases from V and 3 from J; bases not matched to a gene: 4. The CDR3 runs to 15 residues. Looked up from germline, CDR1 is SGHNT and CDR2 is YYREEE (reference sequence). The CDR3 protein is CASSRTSGGYYEQYF. DNA of the CDR3: TGTGCCAGCAGCCGGACTAGCGGGGGATACTACGAGCAGTACTTC.

The table lists this clone with a count of one. The V call is TRBV9, the J call TRBJ2-3, with D possibly TRBD2 on 5 matching bases. The V and J ends lost 0 bases and 6 bases respectively, with 11 bases between them. Germline V gene lookup returns CDR1 SGDLS and CDR2 YYNGEE. This CDR3 has 14 amino acids. CDR3 sequence: CASSVDGKSDTQYF. In nucleotides, the CDR3 is TGTGCCAGCAGCGTAGACGGGAAAAGCGATACGCAGTATTTT.